This passage covers 14 T cell receptor beta chains from one sample sequenced in a study of T cells after yellow fever vaccination. TCRdb passed the 5' RACE reads through MiXCR, listing each CDR3 protein once. Of fewer than 100,000 distinct CDR3 sequences listed, roughly 8.2% are singletons. The sequenced sample was CD8+ T cells not binding an NS4B(214-222) dextramer, sorted from PBMCs, obtained around 16 days after the first yellow fever vaccination. The receptors originated from a man between 18 and 29 years old who received the YFV17D yellow fever vaccine.

This clonotype was counted ten times or more. V gene TRBV7-9 combines with J gene TRBJ2-5; D is unresolved. V lost 6 bases and J 4 bases, leaving 24 bases between the germline ends. This CDR3 comprises 17 residues. Germline V gene data show CDR1 as SEHNR and CDR2 as FQNEAQ (reference sequence). CDR3 nucleotide sequence: TGTGCCAGCAGGGCCACCCGGACCAACGTACTTGGAGAGACCCAGTACTTC. Its protein product is CASRATRTNVLGETQYF. Filled out from reference TRBV7-9 and TRBJ2-5, the complete variable domain reads DTGVSQNPRHKITKRGQNVTFRCDPISEHNRLYWYRQTLGQGPEFLTYFQNEAQLEKSRLLSDRFSAERPKGSFSTLEIQRTEQGDSAMYLCASRATRTNVLGETQYFGPGTRLLVL.

The V and J genes are TRBV29-1 and TRBJ2-2; D gene unclear. CDR1 and CDR2 from the germline V gene are SQVTM and ANQGSEA. The CDR3 loop spans 12 amino acids. Between the trimmed V and J ends, which lost 7 bases and 4 bases, there was a span of 10 bases. The CDR3 spells CSAISVTGELFF. CDR3 bases: TGCAGCGCCATTTCAGTCACCGGGGAGCTGTTTTTT.

This chain joins TRBV5-1 and TRBJ2-3, with 9 positions matching TRBD1. CDR3 length equals 16 residues. CDR1 and CDR2 (germline): SGHRS, YFSETQ. J lost 0 bases, V lost 3 bases, and 5 bases had no gene match. The CDR3 coding sequence is TGCGCCAGCAGCTCTGCCGGGACAGGGAGCACAGATACGCAGTATTTT. As protein: CASSSAGTGSTDTQYF.

This clonotype turned up a few times. This chain connects TRBV27 to TRBJ2-7; D is perhaps TRBD1 or TRBD2 (5 bases each). The CDR3 consists of 13 residues. The germline gives CDR1 MNHEY, CDR2 SMNVEV (reference sequence). Deletions cut 4 bases from V and 3 bases from J, with 10 bases between. The CDR3 reads CASSWRGGYEQYV. CDR3 DNA sequence: TGTGCCAGCAGTTGGCGTGGGGGCTACGAGCAGTACGTC.

The genes are TRBV12-3 or TRBV12-4 and TRBJ1-5; D is unclear. Trimming pared 4 bases from V and 4 bases from J, leaving 8 bases between. The CDR3 sequence is 13 residues long. For the CDR3, the DNA is TGTGCCAGCAGTTGGTTTGTTAATCAGCCCCAGCATTTT. This gives the protein CASSWFVNQPQHF.

This chain links TRBV9 with TRBJ2-2; D assignment may be TRBD1 or TRBD2 (7 bases each). CDR1 is SGDLS, CDR2 YYNGEE, per germline. The CDR3 totals 17 residues. V shed 5 bases and J shed 4 bases, with 21 bases lying between them. The CDR3 loop is CASSLRGGGGSTGELFF. The CDR3 DNA sequence: TGTGCCAGCAGTCTACGAGGGGGCGGGGGTAGCACCGGGGAGCTGTTTTTT.

This clonotype was counted between two and nine times. The chain employs TRBV4-1 and TRBJ1-2, with D possibly matching TRBD1 (6 bases). V lost 2 bases to trimming and J lost 8 bases, with 12 bases between them. The CDR3 is 13 residues long. Germline CDR1 is MGHRA and CDR2 is YSYEKL. This CDR3 reads CASSQRDTGGYTF. For the CDR3, the DNA is TGCGCCAGCAGCCAACGGGACACGGGCGGCTACACCTTC.

The chain links TRBV12-3 or TRBV12-4 to TRBJ1-1; D gene unclear. The germline V and J ends were trimmed by 1 base and 4 bases, with 16 bases remaining between them. The CDR3 sequence is 16 residues long. In DNA, the CDR3 is TGTGCCAGCAGTTTAGGGCCGGGCCGAAAAGGCACTGAAGCTTTCTTT. It translates to CASSLGPGRKGTEAFF.

The chain carries TRBV7-6 and TRBJ2-1; 7 positions match TRBD2. The CDR3 sequence is 15 residues long. The V gene end was trimmed by 1 base and the J gene end by 2 bases; junction bases not matched to a gene: 2. CDR1 is SGHVS, CDR2 FNYEAQ, per germline. Written as DNA, the CDR3 is TGTGCCAGCAGCTTAGAACGGGGGGCCTACAATGAGCAGTTCTTC. Translation: CASSLERGAYNEQFF.

The rearrangement uses TRBV5-6 and TRBJ1-1; TRBD1 is a possible D gene (5 bases). CDR1 is SGHDT, CDR2 YYEEEE, per germline. V was cut by 9 bases and J by 10 bases, with 22 bases left in between. The CDR3 sequence is 13 residues long. The CDR3 loop reads CAIGIGTGIVAFF. CDR3 coding DNA: TGTGCCATCGGCATCGGGACGGGGATAGTAGCTTTCTTT.

There are a few counts of this clonotype. The gene calls are TRBV20-1 and TRBJ2-1; TRBD2 aligns across 8 bases. V was clipped by 1 base and J by 9 bases; unmatched bases: 5. The germline V gene encodes CDR1 DFQATT and CDR2 SNEGSKA (reference sequence). The CDR3 runs to 13 residues. CDR3: CSARAGGGVEQFF. CDR3 in DNA: TGCAGTGCTAGAGCGGGGGGGGGAGTTGAGCAGTTCTTC.

This clonotype was seen only a few times. The rearrangement joins TRBV4-3 to TRBJ2-7; no clear D. The V gene lost 0 bases and the J gene lost 2 bases, with 11 bases spanning the gap. CDR3 length equals 15 residues. Germline V gene data show CDR1 as LGHNA and CDR2 as YSLEER. The CDR3 protein is CASSQDLSIAYEQYF. The CDR3 DNA reads TGCGCCAGCAGCCAAGATTTGTCCATCGCCTACGAGCAGTACTTC.

This clonotype was counted ten times or more. The chain joins TRBV9 to TRBJ2-1; D possibly corresponds to TRBD2 (6 bases). In germline, CDR1 is SGDLS, CDR2 YYNGEE. This CDR3 is built from 16 residues. Between the trimmed V and J ends, which lost 3 bases and 8 bases, there was a span of 21 bases. The CDR3 region is CASSETLLARADEQFF. The CDR3 DNA reads TGTGCCAGCAGCGAGACCCTCCTAGCGAGGGCCGATGAGCAGTTCTTC.

The chain uses TRBV7-6 and TRBJ1-1, with TRBD1 as a possible D gene (5 bases). The CDR3 runs to 17 residues. Germline lookup yields CDR1 SGHVS and CDR2 FNYEAQ. The V gene lost 0 bases and the J gene lost 1 base, with 15 bases spanning the gap. CDR3: CASSLARAGRENTEAFF. The CDR3 DNA reads TGTGCCAGCAGCTTAGCTCGGGCAGGGCGAGAGAACACTGAAGCTTTCTTT.